The present TCR beta chain was sequenced within a study of blood T cells in healthy people across ages. Findings and limits, study-wide: Roughly linear declines in TCR beta diversity per million T cells occurred with age.

There are 17 residues in the CDR3. The J segment lost 4 bases and the V segment lost 2 bases, leaving 11 bases of the junction unmatched. Germline values: CDR1 SNHLY, CDR2 FYNNEI. A note on this clonotype: Its antigen is undetermined.

Next came a second PCR, run for about 6 to 12 cycles, which used a sample-barcoded 5' primer along with a J-beta primer mix. A single record per CDR3 protein comes from TCRdb applying MiXCR to the 5' RACE reads. The sample carries almost 300,000 distinct CDR3 sequences, roughly 26% recorded once. This sequence was found in a woman aged 70-85 years in good health. The V gene is TRBV2, the J gene TRBJ1-3; 7 bases align to TRBD1. The specimen was blood. The DNA for the CDR3 is TGTGCCAGCAGTGAATTTGGGACAGAGACGACCGGAAACACCATATATTTT. Protein product: CASSEFGTETTGNTIYF.